Below are 27 T cell receptor beta chains sequenced from a single sample in a study of tumor and adjacent non-tumor tissue in lung cancer. No cell sorting was done before RNA was extracted from the tissue. TCRbeta libraries were built with three rounds of nested PCR, modified from ARM-PCR. One entry per CDR3 protein, called by TCRdb with MiXCR from the multiplex PCR reads. In the table there are 70,000 to 90,000 distinct CDR3 sequences, over 80% of which are singletons. Sequencing was done on a sample of lung tumor tissue. These receptors came from a woman aged 50 to 60 with non-small cell lung cancer.

Note on this clonotype: The junction departs from the called germline gene at one end, perhaps through a read error. The chain has TRBV4-2 and TRBJ2-3; 8 bases line up with TRBD2. CDR1 and CDR2 (germline): LGHNA, YNFKEQ. This CDR3 comprises 14 residues. CDR3 sequence: CASSQAGDTDTHYF. The CDR3 DNA reads as TGTGCTAGCAGCCAAGCGGGAGACACAGATACGCACTATTTT.

A remark on this clonotype: At one end, the junction sequence differs from germline, possibly due to a read error. The V gene is TRBV6-6, the J gene TRBJ2-1; no definite D call. Germline CDR1 MNHNY, CDR2 SVGAGI (reference sequence). CDR3 length: 14 amino acids. CDR3 DNA: TGTGCCAGCAGTTACGTGGGCCCTAGGGATGAGCAATTCTTC. Its translation: CASSYVGPRDEQFF.

This clonotype was seen a handful of times. The genes are TRBV7-9 and TRBJ2-7; D call uncertain. The CDR3 extends over 13 amino acids. The germline gives CDR1 SEHNR, CDR2 FQNEAQ (reference sequence). Deletions cut 4 bases from V and 4 bases from J, with 11 bases between. CDR3 amino acids: CASSSPESYEQYF. CDR3 DNA: TGTGCCAGCAGCTCCCCCGAATCATACGAGCAGTACTTC.

V usage is TRBV13 and J usage is TRBJ2-2; maybe TRBD2 (6 bases). Per the germline V gene, CDR1 is PRHDT and CDR2 is FYEKMQ (reference sequence). V shed 1 base and J shed 5 bases, with 17 bases lying between them. CDR3 size: 17 residues. CDR3 protein: CASSLDLRGNRTGELFF. The DNA of the CDR3 is TGTGCCAGCAGCTTAGATCTACGGGGGAATCGAACCGGGGAGCTGTTTTTT.

Regarding this clonotype: Because it lacks the conserved phenylalanine or tryptophan at the end, this CDR3 is likely a read error. The J gene is TRBJ2-1, the V gene TRBV4-3, with TRBD2 identical over 11 bases. CDR1 is LGHNA, CDR2 YSLEER, per germline. This CDR3 is 17 amino acids long. Germline trimming cut 5 bases from V and 8 bases from J; bases unmatched to any gene: 14. The CDR3: CASSKTSELAGAHEQFS. In nucleotides, the CDR3 is TGCGCCAGCAGCAAGACTTCGGAACTAGCGGGAGCCCATGAGCAGTTCTCC.

Comment on this clonotype: One end of the junction varies from germline; a read error may be responsible. V usage is TRBV20-1 and J usage is TRBJ2-6; perhaps TRBD1 as D (6 bases). Germline CDR1 reads DFQATT; CDR2 reads SNEGSKA (reference sequence). CDR3 length: 16 residues. The CDR3 here is CSAGWDTNSGANALTF. CDR3 sequence (DNA): TGTAGTGCGGGTTGGGACACCAACTCTGGGGCCAACGCCCTGACTTTC.

The chain joins TRBV28 to TRBJ2-7, with TRBD1 as a possible D gene (5 bases). The CDR3 sequence is 14 residues long. With 10 bases removed from V and 3 bases from J, the gap between germline ends came to 19 bases. Per germline, CDR1 MDHEN and CDR2 SYDVKM. The CDR3 coding sequence is TGTGCCAAGAGTTTAAATCAGGGATTCTACGAGCAGTACTTC. Translation: CAKSLNQGFYEQYF.

This clonotype is labeled as medium-sized. V is TRBV6-5 and J is TRBJ2-5; 8 bases are shared with TRBD2. The V gene's germline CDR1 is MNHEY and CDR2 SVGAGI. The CDR3 length is 15 residues. Germline trimming cut 6 bases from V and 10 bases from J; bases unmatched to any gene: 16. CDR3 in DNA: TGTGCCAGCAGAGTACGCGCGGGAGGTTCGGGGGGCCAGTACTTC. Encoded protein: CASRVRAGGSGGQYF.

V is TRBV5-6 and J is TRBJ2-7, with D hard to call. V lost 1 base to trimming and J lost 2 bases, with 16 bases between them. This CDR3 spans 16 amino acids. CDR1 and CDR2 (germline): SGHDT, YYEEEE. The chain's CDR3 is CASSLPTHWQTYEQYF. CDR3 nucleotide sequence: TGTGCCAGCAGCTTGCCTACCCACTGGCAAACCTACGAGCAGTACTTC.

This clonotype was seen repeatedly, ten times or more. This chain links TRBV12-3 or TRBV12-4 with TRBJ2-5; D is unresolved. The CDR3 runs 13 residues. Trimming pared 6 bases from V and 1 base from J, leaving 9 bases between. CDR3 protein: CASSPSAQETQYF. CDR3 bases: TGTGCCAGCAGCCCTTCTGCCCAAGAGACCCAGTACTTC.

This clonotype is medium-sized within its sample. V gene TRBV4-1 combines with J gene TRBJ2-7; 10 bases agree with TRBD1. V shed 2 bases and J 2 bases; nucleotides not matched to a gene: 6. Per the germline V gene, CDR1 is MGHRA and CDR2 is YSYEKL. The CDR3 is 16 residues long. DNA of the CDR3: TGCGCCAGCAGCCAACAAGGACAGGGGGGGCCCTACGAGCAGTACTTC. As protein: CASSQQGQGGPYEQYF.

As for this clonotype: Germline is not matched at one junction end, which may reflect a read error. The gene calls are TRBV20-1 and TRBJ2-1; 11 bases align to TRBD1. From germline, CDR1 is DFQATT and CDR2 SNEGSKA (reference sequence). The CDR3 has 14 residues. The CDR3 here is CNARDRDRGLEQFF. The CDR3 DNA sequence: TGCAATGCTAGAGATCGGGACAGGGGGTTAGAGCAGTTCTTC.

The J gene is TRBJ2-5, the V gene TRBV5-4; D might be TRBD2 (7 bases). The CDR3 totals 16 residues. The V gene lost 4 bases and the J gene lost 5 bases, with 21 bases spanning the gap. Germline CDR1 SGHNT, CDR2 YYREEE (reference sequence). The CDR3 protein is CASSAGTTRGYETQYF. CDR3 coding DNA: TGTGCCAGCAGCGCCGGGACTACCAGGGGTTATGAGACCCAGTACTTC.

On this clonotype itself: The junction does not match germline at one end; this may be a read error. V usage is TRBV20-1 and J usage is TRBJ2-7; D is possibly TRBD1 (6 bases). Germline lookup yields CDR1 DFQATT and CDR2 SNEGSKA (reference sequence). The CDR3 contains 16 residues. The CDR3 nucleotides are TGCAGAGTTAGAGGCCAAAGGGCGGACAGCTCCTACGAGCATTACTTC. This sequence encodes CRVRGQRADSSYEHYF.

The chain is built from TRBV5-6 and TRBJ1-1; D gene unclear. In germline, CDR1 is SGHDT, CDR2 YYEEEE. This CDR3 spans 14 amino acids. V shed 5 bases and J shed 8 bases, with 19 bases lying between them. CDR3 nucleotides: TGTGCCAGCAGTTTGTCATTCTCCAGGCGGGAAGCTTTCTTT. Its translation: CASSLSFSRREAFF.

Concerning this clonotype itself: A read error may produce the germline difference seen at one junction end. The chain joins TRBV20-1 to TRBJ2-1; the D gene is possibly TRBD2 (5 bases). This CDR3 contains 11 residues. CDR1 DFQATT and CDR2 SNEGSKA come from the germline V gene (reference sequence). The CDR3 region is CGARDYYSQFF. In nucleotides, the CDR3 is TGCGGTGCTAGAGACTACTATTCGCAGTTCTTC.

Note on this clonotype: Given the absence of the conserved phenylalanine or tryptophan at the CDR3 end, a read error is likely. The rearrangement joins TRBV11-2 to TRBJ2-7; no firm D call. CDR3 length: 14 amino acids. Germline CDR1 SGHAT, CDR2 FQNNGV. The CDR3 protein is CASSQSSVSYKQYL. The CDR3 coding sequence is TGTGCTAGCAGCCAGTCGTCAGTTTCCTACAAGCAGTACTTA.

This chain joins TRBV28 and TRBJ1-6; D is uncertain. This CDR3 has 15 amino acids. Between the trimmed V and J ends, which lost 4 bases and 10 bases, there was a span of 17 bases. Germline CDR1 MDHEN, CDR2 SYDVKM. CDR3 bases: TGTGCCAGCAGTTCGCACAGTGGGCTAGTCTCACCCCTCCACTTT. Translated, it gives CASSSHSGLVSPLHF.

To note about this clonotype: The CDR3 end shows no conserved phenylalanine or tryptophan, and so a read error is likely. V is TRBV10-3 and J is TRBJ1-6, with a weak D call TRBD1 (5 bases). The CDR3 runs 14 residues. Trimming cost V 0 bases and J 10 bases, with 10 bases left between them. From germline, CDR1 is ENHRY and CDR2 SYGVKD. CDR3 sequence (DNA): TGTGCCATCAGTGAGTCCACCAGGGACTCACCCCTCCACATT. This gives the protein CAISESTRDSPLHI.

Worth noting for this clonotype: The junction departs from germline at one end; a sequencing error may be responsible. The chain employs TRBV29-1 and TRBJ2-2; 9 positions match TRBD2. Per germline, CDR1 SQVTM and CDR2 ANQGSEA. CDR3 length: 14 amino acids. The CDR3 DNA reads TGCAGCGTTGGGCTAGCGGGATTCCCCGGGAAGCTGTTATTT. It yields the protein CSVGLAGFPGKLLF.

V is TRBV20-1 and J is TRBJ2-3; the D gene could be TRBD1 or TRBD2 (5 bases each). CDR1 DFQATT and CDR2 SNEGSKA come from the germline V gene (reference sequence). The CDR3 spans 11 residues. Trimming cost V 7 bases and J 8 bases, with 13 bases left between them. The CDR3 here is CSVRGDPTQYF. CDR3 nucleotide sequence: TGCAGTGTGAGGGGAGATCCTACGCAGTATTTT.

As to this clonotype: Compared with germline, one end of the junction differs, possibly owing to a read error. The chain couples TRBV20-1 to TRBJ1-1, with unresolved D. The CDR3 is made up of 14 amino acids. Germline CDR1 and CDR2: DFQATT and SNEGSKA (reference sequence). CDR3 nucleotides: TGCACTGCTAGAGACCAGGCCGTGAACACTGAAGCTTTCTTT. It encodes CTARDQAVNTEAFF.

As to this clonotype: At one boundary the junction diverges from the germline segment, which might be a read error. The chain links TRBV28 to TRBJ2-2, with D unclear. CDR3 length equals 13 residues. Germline values: CDR1 MDHEN, CDR2 SYDVKM. DNA for the CDR3: TGTGCCAGTAGACCAACAAACAGCGGGGAGCTGTTTTTT. The encoded protein is CASRPTNSGELFF.

The table lists this clonotype with many counts. The chain is built from TRBV7-9 and TRBJ2-5; D remains ambiguous. Trimming took off 5 bases at V and 7 bases at J, with 14 bases between the two ends. The CDR3 has 13 residues. The germline V gene encodes CDR1 SEHNR and CDR2 FQNEAQ (reference sequence). This chain's CDR3 is CASSPQVRTTQYF. The CDR3, as DNA: TGTGCCAGCAGCCCACAAGTCAGGACGACCCAGTACTTC.

As concerns this clonotype: Compared with germline, one end of the junction differs, possibly owing to a read error. The chain carries TRBV29-1 and TRBJ2-2; a possible D gene is TRBD1 (6 bases). Germline CDR1 is SQVTM and CDR2 is ANQGSEA. The CDR3 covers 14 residues. CDR3 DNA sequence: TGCAGTGTTTTAGGCCAGGGGCGGACCGTGGAGCCGTTTTTT. This gives the protein CSVLGQGRTVEPFF.

Points on this clonotype: A read error may produce the germline difference seen at one junction end. This chain connects TRBV13 to TRBJ1-6; D is perhaps TRBD1 (5 bases). Per germline, CDR1 PRHDT and CDR2 FYEKMQ (reference sequence). This CDR3 region has 12 residues. CDR3 DNA sequence: TGTGCCAGCAGAGATAGGGGTTCACTCCTCCACTTT. Protein: CASRDRGSLLHF.

The J gene is TRBJ1-6, the V gene TRBV6-2 or TRBV6-3; the match to TRBD1 covers 9 bases. The CDR3 totals 14 residues. Per the germline V gene, CDR1 is MNHEY and CDR2 is SVGEGT. V lost 9 bases and J lost 10; bases outside the gene matches: 10. The DNA of the CDR3 is TGTGCCAGAGGAACCGGGACAGGGTTATCACCCCTCCACTTT. Protein: CARGTGTGLSPLHF.